The T cell receptor (beta chain) under discussion was sequenced for a study of blood T cell repertoires in COVID-19. Using immunoSEQ multiplex PCR, the repertoire was profiled, and TCRdb retains in-frame clones only, with some absent. The repertoire holds 55,000 to 70,000 clones, with roughly 87% as singletons. This CDR3 is 16 amino acids long. Trimming cost V 5 bases and J 2 bases, with 17 bases left between them. In germline, CDR1 is MNHEY, CDR2 SMNVEV (reference sequence). The source material was peripheral blood. The origin of this receptor is a woman of 80 years or more with COVID-19, enrolled during active disease. This chain joins TRBV27 and TRBJ2-3; D gene uncertain. The CDR3 DNA is TGTGCCAGCAGTCCCCGGTCTTTTCAACTCACAGATACGCAGTATTTT. It is translated as CASSPRSFQLTDTQYF.